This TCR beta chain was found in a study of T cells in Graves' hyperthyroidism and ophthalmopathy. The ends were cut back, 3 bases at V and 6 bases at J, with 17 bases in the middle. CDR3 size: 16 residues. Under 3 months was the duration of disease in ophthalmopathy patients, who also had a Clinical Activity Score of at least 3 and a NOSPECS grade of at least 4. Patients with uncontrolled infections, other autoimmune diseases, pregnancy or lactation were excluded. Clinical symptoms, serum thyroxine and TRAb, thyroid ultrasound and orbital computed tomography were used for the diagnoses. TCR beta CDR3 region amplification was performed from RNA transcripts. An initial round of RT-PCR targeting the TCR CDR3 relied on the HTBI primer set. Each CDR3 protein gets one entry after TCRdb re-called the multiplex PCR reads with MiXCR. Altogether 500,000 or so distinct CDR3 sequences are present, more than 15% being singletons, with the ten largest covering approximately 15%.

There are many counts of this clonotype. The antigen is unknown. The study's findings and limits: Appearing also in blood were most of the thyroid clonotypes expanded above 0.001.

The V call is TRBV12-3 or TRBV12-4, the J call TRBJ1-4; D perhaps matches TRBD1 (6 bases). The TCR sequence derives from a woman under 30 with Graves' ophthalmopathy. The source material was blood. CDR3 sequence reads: CASSLTSWTEDEKLFF. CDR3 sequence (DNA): TGTGCCAGCAGTTTGACTTCTTGGACAGAGGATGAAAAACTGTTTTTT.